The next 9 T cell receptor beta chains were all read from a single sample in a study of Graves' ophthalmopathy and Graves' hyperthyroidism. The authors amplified TCR beta CDR3 regions from RNA transcripts. Second-round multiplex PCR came after a first-round RT-PCR that employed HTBI primers. MiXCR, run by TCRdb on the multiplex PCR reads, gives a single entry per CDR3 protein. The table has approximately 640,000 distinct CDR3 sequences, over 40% seen once. Specimen: peripheral blood. All receptors come from an adult man with Graves' ophthalmopathy.

This clonotype has just a few counts. The chain combines TRBV5-4 with TRBJ2-5; the match to TRBD1 covers 7 bases. CDR1 and CDR2 (germline): SGHNT, YYREEE (reference sequence). The CDR3 is made up of 15 amino acids. V shed 3 bases and J 1 base; nucleotides not matched to a gene: 6. CDR3 protein: CASSSTWDSQETQYF. CDR3 nucleotides: TGTGCCAGCAGCTCGACCTGGGACAGCCAAGAGACCCAGTACTTC.

This chain links TRBV25-1 with TRBJ1-4; D is possibly TRBD1 (6 bases). Germline V lookup: CDR1 MGHDK, CDR2 SYGVNS. V gave up 7 bases and J gave up 8 bases, with 14 bases separating them. The length of the CDR3 is 13 residues. The CDR3 region is CASNSGHPEKLFF. CDR3 bases: TGTGCCAGCAACTCGGGACATCCGGAAAAACTGTTTTTT.

As to this clonotype: The missing conserved phenylalanine or tryptophan at the end of this CDR3 makes a read error likely. The DNA is left out, because the CDR3 cannot be placed on it with certainty; the CDR3 is given as TCRdb lists it. This chain links TRBV15 with TRBJ1-4; the DNA was not used to check the table's D call, TRBD1. Inclusive of both ends, the CDR3 amounts to 12 amino acids. CDR1 and CDR2 from the germline V gene are LNHNV and YYDKDF (reference sequence). The CDR3 spells CATSRAAGGEGY.

This chain uses TRBV20-1 with TRBJ1-2; 10 nucleotides line up with TRBD1. This CDR3 spans 15 amino acids. Germline CDR1 DFQATT, CDR2 SNEGSKA (reference sequence). Germline trimming cut 1 base from V and 1 base from J; bases unmatched to any gene: 3. CDR3 nucleotides: TGCAGTGCTAGAGCCGGGACAGGGGATAACTATGGCTACACCTTC. The encoded protein is CSARAGTGDNYGYTF.

This clonotype was seen a few times. The V call is TRBV20-1, the J call TRBJ1-4, with D possibly TRBD1 on 5 matching bases. The length of the CDR3 is 13 residues. V dropped 2 bases and J dropped 4 bases, with 8 bases sitting between them. The germline gives CDR1 DFQATT, CDR2 SNEGSKA (reference sequence). The DNA of the CDR3 is TGCAGTGCTAGACCAGGGAATAATGAAAAACTGTTTTTT. As protein: CSARPGNNEKLFF.

This clonotype came up many times. The V gene is TRBV2, the J gene TRBJ2-7, with 7 bases lining up with TRBD1. CDR1 is SNHLY and CDR2 is FYNNEI in the germline V gene. Losses at the gene ends were 6 bases for V and 7 bases for J; bases not matched to a gene: 6. The CDR3 runs 12 residues. CDR3 DNA sequence: TGTGCCAGCAGGGAGGACAGGCCAGAGCAGTACTTC. Protein product: CASREDRPEQYF.

This chain uses TRBV5-1 with TRBJ1-2; 8 nucleotides line up with TRBD1. The ends lost 4 bases at V and 5 bases at J; junction bases unmatched: 10. Germline CDR1 reads SGHRS; CDR2 reads YFSETQ. CDR3 length: 15 amino acids. The DNA of the CDR3 is TGCGCCAGCAGCGAATCCATCGGGACAGGTTATGGCTACACCTTC. This sequence encodes CASSESIGTGYGYTF.

CDR3 sequence: CASSLGQGGNPPLHF. In nucleotides, the CDR3 is TGTGCCAGCAGCTTGGGACAAGGAGGGAATCCACCCCTCCACTTT. This chain joins TRBV5-6 and TRBJ1-6, with D unresolved. Germline V gene sequence: CDR1 SGHDT, CDR2 YYEEEE. V lost 0 bases to trimming and J lost 11 bases, with 15 bases between them. The CDR3 is made up of 15 amino acids.

This clonotype was seen a few times. The chain couples TRBV5-1 to TRBJ2-7; 8 positions agree with TRBD2. This CDR3 is built from 15 residues. Germline V CDR1 and CDR2: SGHRS, YFSETQ. Trimming cost V 4 bases and J 6 bases; bases outside gene matches: 12. CDR3 sequence reads: CASSHSLAGGGEQYF. CDR3 in DNA: TGCGCCAGCAGCCACTCCCTTGCGGGGGGCGGCGAGCAGTACTTC.